The 18 T cell receptor beta chains in this list originate from one sample, sequenced in a study of T cell responses to AZD1222 COVID-19 vaccine (dated by TCRdb to the early 2020s). Explained via the paper, the time point label denotes: baseline before first vaccination. Library method: the immunoSEQ multiplex PCR assay. TCRdb obtained this table from immuneACCESS and retained in-frame rearrangements with V and J assigned. These tables miss some clones; where compared with another copy, unresolved V genes account for less than half of the shortfall, and the remainder is unexplained. The sample table records around 87,000 clones; 86% of these occur just once. Of the sample, about 9.4% falls within the top ten clones. The source material was peripheral blood, sampled on day 0 of AZD1222 vaccination. The receptors originated from an adult in good health.

The chain couples TRBV18 to TRBJ1-4; TRBD1 is a possible D gene (5 bases). This CDR3 spans 18 amino acids. Deletions cut 2 bases from V and 0 bases from J, with 16 bases between. Germline V CDR1 and CDR2: KGHSH, LQKENI. The CDR3 loop is CASSPSGSTRATNEKLFF. As DNA, the CDR3 is TGTGCCAGCTCACCATCAGGGTCGACGAGAGCAACTAATGAAAAACTGTTTTTT.

This chain uses TRBV12-3 or TRBV12-4 with TRBJ2-1; 7 positions agree with TRBD1. There are 12 residues in the CDR3. V trimming: 6 bases; J trimming: 13 bases; junction bases outside the gene matches: 9. The chain's CDR3 is CASRRSRDSQFF. CDR3 DNA: TGTGCCAGCAGGCGCAGTAGGGACAGTCAGTTCTTC.

V is TRBV9 and J is TRBJ2-3; D remains ambiguous. This CDR3 is built from 11 residues. Trimming removed 3 bases from V and 5 bases from J, with 4 bases in between. Germline CDR1 and CDR2: SGDLS and YYNGEE. Here the CDR3 DNA reads TGTGCCAGCAGCGATCGAGATACGCAGTATTTT. Protein sequence: CASSDRDTQYF. Complete variable domain (other parts from reference TRBV9 and TRBJ2-3): DSGVTQTPKHLITATGQRVTLRCSPRSGDLSVYWYQQSLDQGLQFLIQYYNGEERAKGNILERFSAQQFPDLHSELNLSSLELGDSALYFCASSDRDTQYFGPGTRLTVL.

This chain uses TRBV7-2 with TRBJ1-2, with D possibly matching TRBD1 (6 bases). CDR1 is SGHTA, CDR2 FQGNSA, per germline. The CDR3 consists of 14 residues. Trimming stripped 5 bases from V and 7 bases from J, with 17 bases between. The CDR3 region has the DNA TGTGCCAGCAGCCAGACGACAGGTTACAGTGGCTACACCTTC. Encoded protein: CASSQTTGYSGYTF.

The chain couples TRBV5-1 to TRBJ1-2; D might be TRBD1 (6 bases). The CDR3 extends over 13 amino acids. V gave up 5 bases and J gave up 5 bases, with 13 bases separating them. Per the germline V gene, CDR1 is SGHRS and CDR2 is YFSETQ. CDR3 sequence (DNA): TGCGCCAGCAGTAGGGAGGACAGATATGGCTACACCTTC. Translating it yields CASSREDRYGYTF.

The chain couples TRBV12-3 or TRBV12-4 to TRBJ1-2; 7 positions match TRBD1. The CDR3 has 13 amino acids. V lost 3 bases to trimming and J lost 7 bases; unmatched junction nucleotides: 5. The CDR3 sequence: CASSLQGEVGYTF. Written as DNA, the CDR3 is TGTGCCAGCAGTTTGCAGGGGGAGGTTGGCTACACCTTC.

The chain recombines TRBV6-5 with TRBJ1-2; 7 bases line up with TRBD1. The CDR3 runs 14 residues. The V and J ends lost 4 bases and 6 bases, in that order; junction bases with no gene match: 8. Germline CDR1 and CDR2: MNHEY and SVGAGI. The CDR3 DNA reads TGTGCCAGCAGTTTCACAGGGGAAGGGAATGGCTACACCTTC. Translating it yields CASSFTGEGNGYTF.

The rearrangement links TRBV6-1 to TRBJ1-5; D gene ambiguous. CDR3 length: 16 residues. From germline, CDR1 is MNHNS and CDR2 SASEGT. V lost 1 base to trimming and J lost 5 bases, with 15 bases between them. Written as DNA, the CDR3 is TGTGCCAGCAGTGAAGGAGTGCGGGGTAACGATCAGCCCCAGCATTTT. This encodes CASSEGVRGNDQPQHF.

V usage is TRBV20-1 and J usage is TRBJ1-2; unclear D gene. This CDR3 is 11 amino acids long. CDR1 is DFQATT and CDR2 is SNEGSKA in the germline V gene (reference sequence). Deletions cut 5 bases from V and 4 bases from J, with 8 bases between. CDR3: CSAGGPYGYTF. The CDR3 DNA reads TGCAGTGCTGGAGGTCCCTATGGCTACACCTTC.

The V and J genes are TRBV7-3 and TRBJ2-1; 7 bases match TRBD2. CDR3 length: 16 amino acids. CDR1 SGHTA and CDR2 FQGTGA come from the germline V gene. V shed 2 bases, J shed 0 bases, and the junction held 4 bases outside the gene matches. In DNA form, the CDR3 reads TGTGCCAGCAGCTTAGAGGGCGGGAGCTCCTACAATGAGCAGTTCTTC. It is translated as CASSLEGGSSYNEQFF.

The chain couples TRBV18 to TRBJ1-3, with D possibly TRBD1 on 5 matching bases. The V gene lost 6 bases and the J gene lost 4 bases, with 13 bases spanning the gap. CDR3 length: 14 residues. Germline V lookup: CDR1 KGHSH, CDR2 LQKENI. This CDR3 reads CASSFPGDGNTIYF. The CDR3 coding sequence is TGTGCCAGCTCTTTCCCGGGGGACGGAAACACCATATATTTT.

The gene calls are TRBV5-1 and TRBJ2-3; the D gene is possibly TRBD2 (6 bases). This CDR3 has 14 residues. Germline CDR1 reads SGHRS; CDR2 reads YFSETQ. The V gene lost 3 bases and the J gene lost 3 bases, with 11 bases spanning the gap. The CDR3 loop is CASSSGTVTDTQYF. The CDR3, as DNA: TGCGCCAGCAGCTCAGGGACTGTTACAGATACGCAGTATTTT.

The chain links TRBV11-1 to TRBJ2-2; 8 bases are shared with TRBD1. Unmatched junction bases numbered 3, after V lost 1 base and J lost 5 bases. The germline V gene encodes CDR1 SGHAT and CDR2 FQDESV (reference sequence). CDR3 size: 15 residues. CDR3 region: CASSLGDRRTGELFF. CDR3 bases: TGTGCCAGCAGCTTAGGGGACAGGAGGACCGGGGAGCTGTTTTTT. Together with reference TRBV11-1 and TRBJ2-2, the CDR3 gives the full variable domain: EAEVAQSPRYKITEKSQAVAFWCDPISGHATLYWYRQILGQGPELLVQFQDESVVDDSQLPKDRFSAERLKGVDSTLKIQPAELGDSAMYLCASSLGDRRTGELFFGEGSRLTVL.

There are a few counts of this clone. The CDR3 loop is CASSPGLSNTEAFF. In nucleotides, the CDR3 is TGTGCCAGCTCACCGGGACTGTCGAACACTGAAGCTTTCTTT. V gene TRBV18 combines with J gene TRBJ1-1, with a possible D match to TRBD1 (5 bases). CDR1 is KGHSH, CDR2 LQKENI, per germline. This CDR3 spans 14 amino acids. The V and J ends lost 3 bases and 1 base respectively, with 9 bases between them.

This clone has a handful of counts. The chain carries TRBV11-2 and TRBJ2-5, with unresolved D. CDR1 is SGHAT, CDR2 FQNNGV, per germline. The CDR3 covers 12 residues. V dropped 6 bases and J dropped 7 bases, with 12 bases sitting between them. CDR3 residues: CASSPSERTQYF. The DNA for the CDR3 is TGTGCCAGCAGTCCTAGTGAGCGGACCCAGTACTTC.

The chain joins TRBV2 to TRBJ2-5; unclear D gene. The ends were cut back, 5 bases at V and 4 bases at J, with 14 bases in the middle. The germline V gene has CDR1 SNHLY and CDR2 FYNNEI. The CDR3 contains 14 residues. CDR3 sequence (DNA): TGTGCCAGCAGTCACAGCCCCGGTCGAGAGACCCAGTACTTC. Translated: CASSHSPGRETQYF.

The V gene is TRBV2, the J gene TRBJ2-7; 10 bases line up with TRBD1. The CDR3 loop spans 16 amino acids. From germline, CDR1 is SNHLY and CDR2 FYNNEI. Losses at the gene ends were 8 bases for V and 0 bases for J; bases not matched to a gene: 10. CDR3: CASFGGQGQSSYEQYF. In DNA form, the CDR3 reads TGTGCCAGCTTTGGGGGACAGGGGCAAAGCTCCTACGAGCAGTACTTC.

The chain uses TRBV6-5 and TRBJ2-7, with TRBD2 matching over 9 bases. Losses at the gene ends were 7 bases for V and 0 bases for J; bases not matched to a gene: 1. CDR3 size: 13 residues. Germline V gives CDR1 MNHEY, CDR2 SVGAGI. This CDR3 is CASTAGGSYEQYF. CDR3 DNA sequence: TGTGCCAGCACAGCGGGAGGCTCCTACGAGCAGTACTTC.